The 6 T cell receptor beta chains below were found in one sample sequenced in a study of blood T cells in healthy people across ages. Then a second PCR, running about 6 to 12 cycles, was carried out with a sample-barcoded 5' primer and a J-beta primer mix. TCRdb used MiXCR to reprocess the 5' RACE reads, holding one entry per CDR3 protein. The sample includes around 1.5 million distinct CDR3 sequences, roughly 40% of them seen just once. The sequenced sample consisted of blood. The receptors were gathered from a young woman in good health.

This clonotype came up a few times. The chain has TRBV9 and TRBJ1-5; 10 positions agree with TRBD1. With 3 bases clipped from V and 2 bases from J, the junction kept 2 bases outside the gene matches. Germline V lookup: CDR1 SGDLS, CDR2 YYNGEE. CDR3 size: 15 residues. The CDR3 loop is CASSATGGGNQPQHF. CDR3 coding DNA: TGTGCCAGCAGCGCGACAGGGGGCGGCAATCAGCCCCAGCATTTT.

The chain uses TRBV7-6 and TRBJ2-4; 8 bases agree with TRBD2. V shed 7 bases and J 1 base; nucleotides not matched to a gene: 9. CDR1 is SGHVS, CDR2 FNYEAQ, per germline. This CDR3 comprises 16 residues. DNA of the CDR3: TGTGCCAGCAACCCTCGGGGGGGAGCGGCCAAAAACATTCAGTACTTC. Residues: CASNPRGGAAKNIQYF.

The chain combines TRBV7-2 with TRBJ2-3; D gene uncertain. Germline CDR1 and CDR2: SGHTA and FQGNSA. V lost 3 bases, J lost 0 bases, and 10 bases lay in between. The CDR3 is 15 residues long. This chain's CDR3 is CASSFKGGSTDTQYF. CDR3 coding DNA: TGTGCCAGCAGCTTTAAGGGTGGGAGCACAGATACGCAGTATTTT.

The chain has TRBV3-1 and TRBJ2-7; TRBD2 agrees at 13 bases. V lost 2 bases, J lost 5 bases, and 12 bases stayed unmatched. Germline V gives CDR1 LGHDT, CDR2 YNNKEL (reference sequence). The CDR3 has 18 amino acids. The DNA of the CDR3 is TGTGCCAGCAGCCAATACAAGCAGTGGACTAGCGGGAGCCACGAGCAGTACTTC. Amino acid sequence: CASSQYKQWTSGSHEQYF.

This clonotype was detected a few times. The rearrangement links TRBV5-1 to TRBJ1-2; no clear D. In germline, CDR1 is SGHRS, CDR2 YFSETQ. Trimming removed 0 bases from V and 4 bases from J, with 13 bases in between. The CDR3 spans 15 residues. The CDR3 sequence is CASSLEGPGSYGYTF. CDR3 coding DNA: TGCGCCAGCAGCTTGGAAGGACCGGGATCCTATGGCTACACCTTC.

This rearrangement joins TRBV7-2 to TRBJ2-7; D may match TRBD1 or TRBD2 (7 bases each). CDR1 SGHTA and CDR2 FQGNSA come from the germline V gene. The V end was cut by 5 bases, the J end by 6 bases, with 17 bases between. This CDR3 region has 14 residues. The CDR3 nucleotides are TGTGCCAGCAGCCAACGGCAGGGGGGGGTCGAGCAGTACTTC. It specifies CASSQRQGGVEQYF.